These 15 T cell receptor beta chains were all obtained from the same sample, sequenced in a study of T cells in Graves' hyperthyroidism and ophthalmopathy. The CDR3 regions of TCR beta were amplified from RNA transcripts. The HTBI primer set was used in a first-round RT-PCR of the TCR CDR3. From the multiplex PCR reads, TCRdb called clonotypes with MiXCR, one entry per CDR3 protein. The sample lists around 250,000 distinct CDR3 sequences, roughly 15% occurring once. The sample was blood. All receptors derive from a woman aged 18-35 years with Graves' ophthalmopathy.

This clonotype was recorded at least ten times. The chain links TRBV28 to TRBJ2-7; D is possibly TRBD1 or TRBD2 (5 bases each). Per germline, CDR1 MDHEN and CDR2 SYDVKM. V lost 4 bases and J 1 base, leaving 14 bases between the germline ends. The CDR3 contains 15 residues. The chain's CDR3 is CASSSGRDESYEQYF. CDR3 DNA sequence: TGTGCCAGCAGTTCGGGAAGGGACGAATCCTACGAGCAGTACTTC. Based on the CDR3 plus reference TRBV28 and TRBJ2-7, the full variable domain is DVKVTQSSRYLVKRTGEKVFLECVQDMDHENMFWYRQDPGLGLRLIYFSYDVKMKEKGDIPEGYSVSREKKERFSLILESASTNQTSMYLCASSSGRDESYEQYFGPGTRLTVT.

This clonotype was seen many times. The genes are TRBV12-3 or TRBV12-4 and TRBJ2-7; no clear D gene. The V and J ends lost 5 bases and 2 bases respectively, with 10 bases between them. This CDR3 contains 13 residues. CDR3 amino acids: CASSPGYTYEQYF. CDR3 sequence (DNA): TGTGCCAGCAGTCCAGGTTACACCTACGAGCAGTACTTC.

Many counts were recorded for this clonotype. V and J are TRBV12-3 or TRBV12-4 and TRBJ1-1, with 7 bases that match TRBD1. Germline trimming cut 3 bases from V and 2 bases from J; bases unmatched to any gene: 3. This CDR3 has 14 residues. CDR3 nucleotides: TGTGCCAGCAGTTTTTACAGGGGTAACACTGAAGCTTTCTTT. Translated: CASSFYRGNTEAFF.

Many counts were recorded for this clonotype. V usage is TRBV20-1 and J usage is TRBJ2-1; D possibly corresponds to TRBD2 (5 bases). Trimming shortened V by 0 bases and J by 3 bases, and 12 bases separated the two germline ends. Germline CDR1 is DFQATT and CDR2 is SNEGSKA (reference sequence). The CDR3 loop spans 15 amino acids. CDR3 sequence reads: CSARDPRRDYNEQFF. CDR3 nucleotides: TGCAGTGCTAGAGATCCTAGACGGGACTACAATGAGCAGTTCTTC.

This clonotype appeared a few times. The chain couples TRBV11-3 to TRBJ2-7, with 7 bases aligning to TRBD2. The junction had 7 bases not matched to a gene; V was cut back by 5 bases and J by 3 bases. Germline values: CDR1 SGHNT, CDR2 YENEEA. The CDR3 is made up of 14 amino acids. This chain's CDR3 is CASSLYREDYEQYF. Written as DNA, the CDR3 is TGTGCCAGCAGCCTTTATCGGGAGGACTACGAGCAGTACTTC.

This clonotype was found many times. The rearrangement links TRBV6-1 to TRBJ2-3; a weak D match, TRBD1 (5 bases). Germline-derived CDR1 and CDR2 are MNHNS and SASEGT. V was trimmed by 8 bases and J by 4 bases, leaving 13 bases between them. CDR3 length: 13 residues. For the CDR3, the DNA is TGTGCCAGCGGCCAGGGAATCGCAGATACGCAGTATTTT. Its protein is CASGQGIADTQYF.

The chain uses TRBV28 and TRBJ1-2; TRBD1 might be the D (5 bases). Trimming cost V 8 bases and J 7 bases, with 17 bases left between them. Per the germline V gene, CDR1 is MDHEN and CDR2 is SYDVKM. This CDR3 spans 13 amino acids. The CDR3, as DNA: TGTGCCAGCTGGGAAAGGGGAAGGAGTGGCTACACCTTC. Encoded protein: CASWERGRSGYTF.

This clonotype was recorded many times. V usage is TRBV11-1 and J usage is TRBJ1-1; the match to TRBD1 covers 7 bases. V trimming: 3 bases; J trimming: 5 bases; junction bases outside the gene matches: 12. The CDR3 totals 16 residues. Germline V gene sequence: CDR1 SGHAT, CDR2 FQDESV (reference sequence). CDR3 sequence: CASSFNPGQGETEAFF. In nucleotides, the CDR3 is TGTGCCAGCAGCTTCAATCCGGGCCAGGGGGAGACTGAAGCTTTCTTT.

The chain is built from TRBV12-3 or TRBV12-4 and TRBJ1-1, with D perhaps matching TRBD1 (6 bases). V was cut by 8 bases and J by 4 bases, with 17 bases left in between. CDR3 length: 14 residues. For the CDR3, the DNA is TGTGCCAGCCTTTTTGCTGGCAGGGGCACTGAAGCTTTCTTT. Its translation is CASLFAGRGTEAFF.

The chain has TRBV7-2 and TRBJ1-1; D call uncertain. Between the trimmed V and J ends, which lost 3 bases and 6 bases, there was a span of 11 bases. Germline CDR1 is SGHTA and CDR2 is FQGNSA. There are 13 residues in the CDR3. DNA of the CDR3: TGTGCCAGCAGCTTCCCAAACCGGCCTGAAGCTTTCTTT. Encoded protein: CASSFPNRPEAFF.

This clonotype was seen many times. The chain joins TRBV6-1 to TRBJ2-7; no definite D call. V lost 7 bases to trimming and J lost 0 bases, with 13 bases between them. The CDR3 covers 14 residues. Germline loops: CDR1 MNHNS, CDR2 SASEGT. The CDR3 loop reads CASTHRAASYEQYF. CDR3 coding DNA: TGTGCCAGCACCCATCGGGCAGCCTCCTACGAGCAGTACTTC.

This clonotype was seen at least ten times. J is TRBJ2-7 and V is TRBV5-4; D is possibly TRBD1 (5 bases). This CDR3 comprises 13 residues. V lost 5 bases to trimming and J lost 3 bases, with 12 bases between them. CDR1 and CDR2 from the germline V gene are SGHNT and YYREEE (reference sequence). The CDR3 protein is CASRADSRYEQYF. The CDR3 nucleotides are TGTGCCAGCAGGGCCGACAGCCGCTACGAGCAGTACTTC.

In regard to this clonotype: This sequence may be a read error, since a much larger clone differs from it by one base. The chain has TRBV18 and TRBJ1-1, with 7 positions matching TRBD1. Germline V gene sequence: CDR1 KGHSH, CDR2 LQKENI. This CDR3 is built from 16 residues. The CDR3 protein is CASSPLKGAPNTVAFF. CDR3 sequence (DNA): TGTGCCAGCTCACCACTAAAGGGGGCGCCGAACACTGTAGCTTTCTTT. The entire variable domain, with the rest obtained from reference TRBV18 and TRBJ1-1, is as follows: NAGVMQNPRHLVRRRGQEARLRCSPMKGHSHVYWYRQLPEEGLKFMVYLQKENIIDESGMPKERFSAEFPKEGPSILRIQQVVRGDSAAYFCASSPLKGAPNTVAFFGQGTRLTVV.

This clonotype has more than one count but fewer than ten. CDR3 sequence (DNA): TGTGCCACCAGTGATCGTGACCGGGACCCAAAGTACTTC. Amino acid sequence: CATSDRDRDPKYF. This chain uses TRBV24-1 with TRBJ2-5, with D perhaps being TRBD1 or TRBD2 (5 bases each). With 3 bases removed from V and 12 bases from J, the gap between germline ends came to 16 bases. The CDR3 has 13 amino acids. Germline CDR1 reads KGHDR; CDR2 reads SFDVKD.

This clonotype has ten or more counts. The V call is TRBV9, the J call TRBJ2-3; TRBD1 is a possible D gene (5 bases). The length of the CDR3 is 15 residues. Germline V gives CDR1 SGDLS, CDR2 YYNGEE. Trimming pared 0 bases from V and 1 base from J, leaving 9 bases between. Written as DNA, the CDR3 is TGTGCCAGCAGCGTAGTAGGGGATGGCACAGATACGCAGTATTTT. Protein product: CASSVVGDGTDTQYF.